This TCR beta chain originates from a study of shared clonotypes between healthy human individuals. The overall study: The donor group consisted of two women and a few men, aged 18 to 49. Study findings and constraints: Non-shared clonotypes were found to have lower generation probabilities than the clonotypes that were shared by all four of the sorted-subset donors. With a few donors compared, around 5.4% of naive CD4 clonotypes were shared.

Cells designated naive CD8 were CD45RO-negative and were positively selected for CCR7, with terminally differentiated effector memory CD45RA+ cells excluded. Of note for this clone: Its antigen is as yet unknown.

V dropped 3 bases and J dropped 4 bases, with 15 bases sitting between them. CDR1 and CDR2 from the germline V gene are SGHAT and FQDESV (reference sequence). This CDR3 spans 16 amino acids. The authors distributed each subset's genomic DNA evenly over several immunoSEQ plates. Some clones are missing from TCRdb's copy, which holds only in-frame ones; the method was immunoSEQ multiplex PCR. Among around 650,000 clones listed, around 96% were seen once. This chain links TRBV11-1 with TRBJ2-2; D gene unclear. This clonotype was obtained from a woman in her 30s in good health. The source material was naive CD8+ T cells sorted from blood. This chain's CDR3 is CASSFSSVKPTGELFF. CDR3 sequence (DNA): TGTGCCAGCAGCTTTTCCAGCGTAAAACCCACCGGGGAGCTGTTTTTT.